This TCR beta chain stems from a study of CD8+CD57+ T cells in acquired aplastic anemia. This clonotype has just one count. The study profiled TCR beta VDJ and CDR3 using genomic DNA as template. In TCRdb, the reads were re-called with MiXCR into one record per CDR3 protein. The sample lists a few hundred thousand distinct CDR3 sequences; under 55% were seen once. After removal of 5 bases from V and 2 bases from J, the junction contained 5 bases not matched to a gene. Germline values: CDR1 LNHNV, CDR2 YYDKDF (reference sequence). This CDR3 region has 15 residues. Whoever was chosen for sequencing had shown CD8+CD57+ cell expansion by flow cytometry.

The receptor was derived from a human donor with aplastic anemia. The sequencing input was sorted CD4+, CD8+, or CD8+CD57+ T cells (not recorded which) from PBMCs. This chain joins TRBV15 and TRBJ2-3, with 9 nucleotides matching TRBD1. The CDR3 region is CATSSGQGYTDTQYF. The CDR3 coding sequence is TGTGCCACCAGCTCCGGACAGGGGTACACAGATACGCAGTATTTT.